What follows are 8 T cell receptor beta chains derived from one specimen sequenced in a study of naive and memory T cell subsets. For these TCRs, the target antigens are not known. An equimolar mix of two oligonucleotides served as the beta constant-region primer for TRBC1 and TRBC2. Ligated cDNA was amplified by four rounds of PCR with nested alpha and beta constant-region primers and SP2. TCRdb re-derived calls from the UMI-ligation and nested PCR reads in MiXCR, one entry per CDR3 protein. The sample holds approximately 150,000 distinct CDR3 sequences; approximately 24% are singletons and the top ten take roughly 0.1%. Study outcomes and limitations: A few larger clonotypes appeared in naive repertoires, especially CD8, possibly memory cells re-expressing CD45RA.

Sample: naive CD4+ T cells from blood. These receptors originate from a human donor in good health.

A word on this clonotype: The junction departs from the called germline gene at one end, perhaps through a read error. This chain joins TRBV2 and TRBJ1-6; no clear D. The germline V gene has CDR1 SNHLY and CDR2 FYNNEI. The CDR3 spans 12 residues. The DNA for the CDR3 is TGTGCCAGCAGTCAAAGCAATGCGAACCGGTGGTTT. As protein: CASSQSNANRWF.

This clonotype has at least ten counts. The genes are TRBV24-1 and TRBJ2-3, with D possibly matching TRBD2 (6 bases). Trimming shortened V by 3 bases and J by 3 bases, and 15 bases separated the two germline ends. The germline gives CDR1 KGHDR, CDR2 SFDVKD. This CDR3 spans 16 amino acids. In DNA form, the CDR3 reads TGTGCCACCAGTGATCCCCGGGGAGGAGAAACAGATACGCAGTATTTT. Amino acid sequence: CATSDPRGGETDTQYF.

V usage is TRBV6-2 or TRBV6-3 and J usage is TRBJ2-1; no definite D call. CDR1 is MNHEY and CDR2 is SVGEGT in the germline V gene. The CDR3 loop spans 16 amino acids. V dropped 7 bases and J dropped 7 bases, with 23 bases sitting between them. CDR3 sequence reads: CASKPYGKQSGNEQFF. The CDR3 bases are TGTGCCAGCAAACCCTACGGAAAACAATCCGGGAATGAGCAGTTCTTC.

The gene calls are TRBV6-5 and TRBJ2-4; D possibly corresponds to TRBD1 (5 bases). Trimming shortened V by 6 bases and J by 6 bases, and 9 bases separated the two germline ends. This CDR3 spans 12 amino acids. The V gene's germline CDR1 is MNHEY and CDR2 SVGAGI. The CDR3 sequence: CASSNDRNIQYF. The CDR3 bases are TGTGCCAGCAGCAACGACAGAAACATTCAGTACTTC.

The chain recombines TRBV12-3 or TRBV12-4 with TRBJ2-5, with D possibly TRBD2 on 6 matching bases. V dropped 6 bases and J dropped 1 base, with 9 bases sitting between them. This CDR3 contains 13 residues. CDR3 sequence: CASRFSGQETQYF. CDR3 sequence (DNA): TGTGCCAGCAGATTTAGCGGCCAAGAGACCCAGTACTTC.

The chain links TRBV5-1 to TRBJ1-2, with TRBD1 matching over 9 bases. After removal of 4 bases from V and 8 bases from J, the junction contained 3 bases not matched to a gene. The CDR3 totals 12 residues. Germline V gene lookup returns CDR1 SGHRS and CDR2 YFSETQ. In DNA, the CDR3 is TGCGCCAGCAGCAGGGACAGGGAAGGCTACACCTTC. Protein product: CASSRDREGYTF.

This clonotype has just a few counts. The chain combines TRBV27 with TRBJ2-5; 7 bases agree with TRBD1. The CDR3 runs to 15 residues. The junction had 4 bases not matched to a gene; V was cut back by 3 bases and J by 0 bases. Germline CDR1 and CDR2: MNHEY and SMNVEV (reference sequence). In nucleotides, the CDR3 is TGTGCCAGCAGTTTGACAGGGTCCCACCAAGAGACCCAGTACTTC. It translates to CASSLTGSHQETQYF.

This clonotype was counted a few times. The chain links TRBV28 to TRBJ1-5; D remains unclear. This CDR3 is built from 17 residues. From germline, CDR1 is MDHEN and CDR2 SYDVKM. The V and J ends lost 4 bases and 0 bases respectively, with 16 bases between them. CDR3 residues: CASSWPLFANSNQPQHF. The CDR3 DNA sequence: TGTGCCAGCAGTTGGCCCCTCTTTGCGAATAGCAATCAGCCCCAGCATTTT.